These T cell receptor beta chains were read from a single sample in a study of shared clonotypes between healthy human individuals. Assay used: immunoSEQ multiplex PCR; TCRdb lists only in-frame clones, some missing. The table records about 480,000 clones, 60% to 85% of them present only once. Material: PBMCs. The receptor source for this set is a woman between 40 and 55 years old in good health. Some clones in this sample may be carry-over from other donors' samples. Both conserved end residues are part of each CDR3. D genes are given only for firm matches.

j_gene: TRBJ2-5
d_gene: TRBD2
v_gene: TRBV7-2
CDR3aa: CASSLRSGMGETQYF

j_gene: .
d_gene: .
v_gene: TRBV4-3
CDR3aa: CASSHLRGNEQYF

j_gene: TRBJ1-1
d_gene: .
v_gene: TRBV27
CDR3aa: CASSPRGRRYTEAFF

j_gene: TRBJ1-3
d_gene: TRBD1
v_gene: TRBV10-3
CDR3aa: CAIRGPGQGNTIYF

j_gene: TRBJ2-1
d_gene: TRBD1
v_gene: TRBV29-1
CDR3aa: CSGTGANEQFF

j_gene: TRBJ2-7
d_gene: TRBD2
v_gene: TRBV28
CDR3aa: CASSSTSGEVLEQYF

j_gene: TRBJ1-1
d_gene: TRBD1
v_gene: TRBV10-2
CDR3aa: CASSANRGREAFF

j_gene: TRBJ2-1
d_gene: TRBD2
v_gene: TRBV27
CDR3aa: CASSFTSGRVNEQFF

j_gene: .
d_gene: TRBD2
v_gene: TRBV28
CDR3aa: CASSLERLAGWYEQYF

j_gene: TRBJ2-7
d_gene: .
v_gene: TRBV6-1
CDR3aa: CASGGPYEQYF

j_gene: TRBJ2-7
d_gene: .
v_gene: TRBV11-2
CDR3aa: CASHFGAGRLAPSEQYF

j_gene: TRBJ1-1
d_gene: .
v_gene: TRBV28
CDR3aa: CASSLWTARNTEAFF

j_gene: TRBJ2-1
d_gene: .
v_gene: TRBV7-9
CDR3aa: CASSPSGRTPSYNEQFF

j_gene: TRBJ2-1
d_gene: TRBD2
v_gene: TRBV7-7
CDR3aa: CASSQTSGRSNEQFF

j_gene: TRBJ2-5
d_gene: .
v_gene: TRBV28
CDR3aa: CASNREGQQETQYF

j_gene: TRBJ1-5
d_gene: .
v_gene: TRBV7-2
CDR3aa: CASSGAINQPQHF

j_gene: TRBJ1-2
d_gene: TRBD1
v_gene: TRBV28
CDR3aa: CASSSQTGGSSGYTF

j_gene: TRBJ2-1
d_gene: TRBD2
v_gene: TRBV9
CDR3aa: CASSVVGTSRYNEQFF

j_gene: TRBJ2-1
d_gene: TRBD2
v_gene: TRBV9
CDR3aa: CASSRGGAYNEQFF

j_gene: TRBJ2-7
d_gene: .
v_gene: TRBV6-6
CDR3aa: CASSYVRQAYEQYF

j_gene: TRBJ2-1
d_gene: TRBD2
v_gene: TRBV29-1
CDR3aa: CSVVGGRAIVEQFF

j_gene: TRBJ2-1
d_gene: TRBD2
v_gene: TRBV28
CDR3aa: CASSLWGQGLAGQFF

j_gene: TRBJ2-5
d_gene: .
v_gene: TRBV2
CDR3aa: CASSGQIQETQYF

j_gene: TRBJ2-1
d_gene: .
v_gene: TRBV5-1
CDR3aa: CASSLGAALYNEQFF

j_gene: TRBJ2-1
d_gene: TRBD1
v_gene: TRBV19
CDR3aa: CASSITGGYNEQFF

j_gene: TRBJ2-7
d_gene: .
v_gene: TRBV5-6
CDR3aa: CASSLYSSHEQYF